This TCR beta chain was profiled in a study of blood T cell repertoires in COVID-19. Study information: Acute and convalescent COVID-19 samples came from the United States, Italy and Spain. From T cells, B-cell-depleted T cells, or PBMCs came the material, which was cDNA or gDNA.

As processed by the authors: Counts of nucleated cells, estimated from reference gene primer amplification, were obtained. Method: immunoSEQ multiplex PCR; TCRdb's copy keeps in-frame clones and lacks some. D and trimming come from the DNA, and the V and J calls and clone size come from that table. The sample lists 30,000 to 50,000 clones, 75% to 90% occurring once. Germline CDR1 SGHDT, CDR2 YYEEEE. CDR3 size: 14 residues. Trimming took 3 bases from V and 3 from J, leaving 13 bases between them. The sequencing input was peripheral blood. The chain uses TRBV5-6 and TRBJ2-7; perhaps TRBD2 as D (5 bases). The receptor was derived from a man in his sixties with acute or convalescent COVID-19. This CDR3 is CASSSLEAFYEQYF. The CDR3 region has the DNA TGTGCCAGCAGCTCCCTGGAGGCCTTCTACGAGCAGTACTTC. Variable domain in full (rest from reference TRBV5-6 and TRBJ2-7): DAGVTQSPTHLIKTRGQQVTLRCSPKSGHDTVSWYQQALGQGPQFIFQYYEEEERQRGNFPDRFSGHQFPNYSSELNVNALLLGDSALYLCASSSLEAFYEQYFGPGTRLTVT.